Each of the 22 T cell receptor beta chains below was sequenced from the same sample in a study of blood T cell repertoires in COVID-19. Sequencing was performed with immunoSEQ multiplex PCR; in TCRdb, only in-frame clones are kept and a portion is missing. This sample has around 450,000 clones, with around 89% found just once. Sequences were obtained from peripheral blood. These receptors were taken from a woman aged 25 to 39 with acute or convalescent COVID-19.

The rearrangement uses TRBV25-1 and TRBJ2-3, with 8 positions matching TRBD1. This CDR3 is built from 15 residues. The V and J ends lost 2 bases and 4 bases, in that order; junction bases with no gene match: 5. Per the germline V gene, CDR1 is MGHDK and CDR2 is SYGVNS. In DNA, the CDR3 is TGTGCCAGCAGTGAACAGGGGGCAGTATCAGATACGCAGTATTTT. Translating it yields CASSEQGAVSDTQYF.

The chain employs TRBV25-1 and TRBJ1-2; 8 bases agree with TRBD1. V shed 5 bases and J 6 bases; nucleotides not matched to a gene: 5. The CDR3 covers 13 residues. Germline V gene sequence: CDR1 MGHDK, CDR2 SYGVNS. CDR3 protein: CASSPGGVDGYTF. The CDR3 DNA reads TGTGCCAGCAGTCCAGGGGGCGTGGATGGCTACACCTTC.

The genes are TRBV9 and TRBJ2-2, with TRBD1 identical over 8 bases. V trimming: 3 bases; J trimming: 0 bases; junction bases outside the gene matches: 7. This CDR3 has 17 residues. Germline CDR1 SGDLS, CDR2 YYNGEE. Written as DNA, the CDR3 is TGTGCCAGCAGCGACCCCGGGACAGGTCCGAACACCGGGGAGCTGTTTTTT. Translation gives CASSDPGTGPNTGELFF.

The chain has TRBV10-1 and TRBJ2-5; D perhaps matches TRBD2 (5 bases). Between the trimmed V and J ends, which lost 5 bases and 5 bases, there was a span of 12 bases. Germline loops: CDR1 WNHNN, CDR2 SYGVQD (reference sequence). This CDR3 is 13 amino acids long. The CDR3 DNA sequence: TGCGCCAGCAGTCGTCTCCGCGGGGAGACCCAGTACTTC. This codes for CASSRLRGETQYF.

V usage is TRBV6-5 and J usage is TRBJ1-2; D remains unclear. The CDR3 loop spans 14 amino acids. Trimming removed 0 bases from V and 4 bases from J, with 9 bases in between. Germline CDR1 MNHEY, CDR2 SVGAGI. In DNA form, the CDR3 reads TGTGCCAGCAGTTACTCACCTCGGTCCTATGGCTACACCTTC. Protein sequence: CASSYSPRSYGYTF.

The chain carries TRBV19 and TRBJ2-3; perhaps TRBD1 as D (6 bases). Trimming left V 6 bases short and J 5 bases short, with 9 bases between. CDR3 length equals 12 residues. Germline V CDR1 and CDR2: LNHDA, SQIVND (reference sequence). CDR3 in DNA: TGTGCCAGTAGGCTACAGGGAGATACGCAGTATTTT. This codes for CASRLQGDTQYF.

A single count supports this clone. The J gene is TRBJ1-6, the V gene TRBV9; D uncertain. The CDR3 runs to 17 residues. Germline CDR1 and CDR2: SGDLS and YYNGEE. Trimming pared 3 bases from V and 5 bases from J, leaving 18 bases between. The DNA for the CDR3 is TGTGCCAGCAGCGAGGAGGCCAACCCTCTCCATAATTCACCCCTCCACTTT. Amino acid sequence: CASSEEANPLHNSPLHF.

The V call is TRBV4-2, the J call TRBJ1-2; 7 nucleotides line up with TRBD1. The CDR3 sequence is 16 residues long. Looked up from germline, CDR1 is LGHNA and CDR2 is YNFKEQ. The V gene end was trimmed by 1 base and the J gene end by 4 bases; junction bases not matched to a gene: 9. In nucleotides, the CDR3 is TGTGCCAGCAGCCAAGTCCTTGCGGGACAGTCCTATGGCTACACCTTC. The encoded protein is CASSQVLAGQSYGYTF.

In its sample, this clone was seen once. The CDR3 sequence is CASSPRQGAVAEAFF. The CDR3 DNA follows: TGTGCCAGCAGCCCGCGACAGGGAGCTGTCGCTGAAGCTTTCTTT. The chain is built from TRBV13 and TRBJ1-1, with 7 bases fitting TRBD1. The V gene's germline CDR1 is PRHDT and CDR2 FYEKMQ (reference sequence). Germline trimming cut 5 bases from V and 6 bases from J; bases unmatched to any gene: 12. The CDR3 runs 15 residues.

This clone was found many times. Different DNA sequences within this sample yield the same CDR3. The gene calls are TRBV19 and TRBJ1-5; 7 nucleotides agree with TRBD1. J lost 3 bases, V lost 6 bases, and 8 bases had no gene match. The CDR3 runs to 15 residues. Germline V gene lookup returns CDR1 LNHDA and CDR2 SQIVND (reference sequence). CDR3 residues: CASSDRDSDNQPQHF. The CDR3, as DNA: TGTGCCAGTAGCGACCGGGACAGCGACAATCAGCCCCAGCATTTT.

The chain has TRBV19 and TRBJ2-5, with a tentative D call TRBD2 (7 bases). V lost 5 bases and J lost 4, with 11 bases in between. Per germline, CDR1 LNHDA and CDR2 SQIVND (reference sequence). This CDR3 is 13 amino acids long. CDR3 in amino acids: CASSHGGRETQYF. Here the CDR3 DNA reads TGTGCCAGTAGTCACGGGGGGCGAGAGACCCAGTACTTC.

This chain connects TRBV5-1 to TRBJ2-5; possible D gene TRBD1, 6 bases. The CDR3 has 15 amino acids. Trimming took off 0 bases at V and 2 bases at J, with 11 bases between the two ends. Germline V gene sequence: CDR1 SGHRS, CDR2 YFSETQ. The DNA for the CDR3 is TGCGCCAGCAGCTTGGGAGGGACAAATCAAGAGACCCAGTACTTC. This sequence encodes CASSLGGTNQETQYF.

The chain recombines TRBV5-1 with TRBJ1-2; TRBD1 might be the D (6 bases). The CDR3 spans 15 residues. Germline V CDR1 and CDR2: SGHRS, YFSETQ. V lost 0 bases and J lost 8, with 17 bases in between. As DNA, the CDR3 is TGCGCCAGCAGCTTGGCGTGGGGGGGCGACACAGGCTACACCTTC. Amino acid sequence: CASSLAWGGDTGYTF.

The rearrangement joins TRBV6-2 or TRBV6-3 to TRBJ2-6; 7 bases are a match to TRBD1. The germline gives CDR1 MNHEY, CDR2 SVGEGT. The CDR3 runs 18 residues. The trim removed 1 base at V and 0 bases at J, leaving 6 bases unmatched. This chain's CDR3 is CASSYYRDRDSGANVLTF. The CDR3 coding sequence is TGTGCCAGCAGTTACTACCGAGACAGGGACTCTGGGGCCAACGTCCTGACTTTC.

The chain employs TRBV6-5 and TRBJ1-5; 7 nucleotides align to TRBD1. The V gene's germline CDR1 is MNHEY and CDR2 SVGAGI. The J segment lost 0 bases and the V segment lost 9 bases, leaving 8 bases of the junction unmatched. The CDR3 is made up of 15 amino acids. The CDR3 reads CASQQGVYSNQPQHF. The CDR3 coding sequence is TGTGCCAGTCAGCAGGGGGTATATAGCAATCAGCCCCAGCATTTT.

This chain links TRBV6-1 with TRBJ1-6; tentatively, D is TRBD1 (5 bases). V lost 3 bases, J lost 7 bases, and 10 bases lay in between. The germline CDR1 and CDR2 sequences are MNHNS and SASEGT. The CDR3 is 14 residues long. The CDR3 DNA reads TGTGCCAGCAGTGACCAGGGTCCAAATTCACCCCTCCACTTT. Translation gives CASSDQGPNSPLHF.

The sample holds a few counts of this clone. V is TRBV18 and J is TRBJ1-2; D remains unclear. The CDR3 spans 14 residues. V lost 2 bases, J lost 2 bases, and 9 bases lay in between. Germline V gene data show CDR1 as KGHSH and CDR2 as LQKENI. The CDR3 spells CASSPKSRNYGYTF. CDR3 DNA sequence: TGTGCCAGCTCACCAAAAAGCCGGAACTATGGCTACACCTTC.

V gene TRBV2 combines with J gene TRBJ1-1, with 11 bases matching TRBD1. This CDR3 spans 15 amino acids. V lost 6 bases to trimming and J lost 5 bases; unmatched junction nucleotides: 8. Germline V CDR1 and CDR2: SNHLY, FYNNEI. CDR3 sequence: CASRGGTGGKTEAFF. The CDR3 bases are TGTGCCAGCAGGGGAGGGACAGGGGGGAAGACTGAAGCTTTCTTT. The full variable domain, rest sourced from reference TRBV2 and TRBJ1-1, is EPEVTQTPSHQVTQMGQEVILRCVPISNHLYFYWYRQILGQKVEFLVSFYNNEISEKSEIFDDQFSVERPDGSNFTLKIRSTKLEDSAMYFCASRGGTGGKTEAFFGQGTRLTVV.

The CDR3 DNA sequence: TGTGCCAGCAGTTACTCGACGTGGCAGGGCAATGAGCAGTTCTTC. Translated, it gives CASSYSTWQGNEQFF. The rearrangement uses TRBV6-6 and TRBJ2-1, with D tentatively TRBD1 (5 bases). The V end lost 0 bases, the J end lost 6 bases, and 12 bases lay between the germline ends. In germline, CDR1 is MNHNY, CDR2 SVGAGI (reference sequence). This CDR3 has 15 residues.

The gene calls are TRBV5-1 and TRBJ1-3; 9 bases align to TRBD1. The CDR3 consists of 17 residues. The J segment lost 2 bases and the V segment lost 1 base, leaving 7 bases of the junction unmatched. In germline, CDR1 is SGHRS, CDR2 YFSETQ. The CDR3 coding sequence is TGCGCCAGCAGCTTGCCGGGACAGGGTCTCGCTGGAAACACCATATATTTT. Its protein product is CASSLPGQGLAGNTIYF.

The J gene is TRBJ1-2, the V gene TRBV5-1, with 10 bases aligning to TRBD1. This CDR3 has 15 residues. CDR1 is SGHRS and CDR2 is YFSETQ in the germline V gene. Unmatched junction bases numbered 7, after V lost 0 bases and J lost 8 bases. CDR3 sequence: CASSLAAGTGVGYTF. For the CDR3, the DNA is TGCGCCAGCAGCTTGGCCGCCGGGACAGGGGTAGGCTACACCTTC.

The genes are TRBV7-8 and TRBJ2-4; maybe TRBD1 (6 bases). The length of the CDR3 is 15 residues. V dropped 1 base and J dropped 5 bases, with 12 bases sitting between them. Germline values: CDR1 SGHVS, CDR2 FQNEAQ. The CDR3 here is CASSLDPGHQNIQYF. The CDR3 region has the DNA TGTGCCAGCAGCTTAGATCCGGGACACCAAAACATTCAGTACTTC.